The clone carrying this T cell receptor beta chain came up a few times. The entry originates in a study of blood T cell repertoires in COVID-19. Between the trimmed V and J ends, which lost 6 bases and 8 bases, there was a span of 10 bases. The CDR3 consists of 11 residues. Germline CDR1 reads MNHEY; CDR2 reads SVGAGI. Clones were read by immunoSEQ multiplex PCR, and TCRdb kept only the in-frame ones, dropping some. The sample includes under 200,000 clones, approximately 90% of them seen just once. The chain links TRBV6-5 to TRBJ1-2; D is perhaps TRBD1 (5 bases). Sequencing was done on a sample of peripheral blood. The receptor was derived from a man aged 55 to 70 with active or convalescent COVID-19. CDR3 region: CASRAREGYTF. CDR3 in DNA: TGTGCCAGCAGAGCCAGGGAAGGCTACACCTTC.